This is a list of T cell receptor beta chains from one sample in a study of blood T cell repertoires in COVID-19. Some clones are missing from TCRdb's copy, which holds only in-frame ones; the method was immunoSEQ multiplex PCR. The repertoire includes almost 35,000 clones, over 70% of them detected once, and around 29% sits in the top ten. The specimen sequenced was peripheral blood. These TCRs come from an older man with acute or convalescent COVID-19. Both conserved end residues are part of each CDR3. The D gene is left open where the match is weak. Only part of the rows carry a size: once, few, many, or a class if the clone is expanded.

TRBJ2-6	TRBD1	few	TRBV5-1	TGCGCCAGCAGAACCGGGACAGGGGCTGGGGCCAACGTCCTGACTTTC	CASRTGTGAGANVLTF
TRBJ2-1	NA	few	TRBV3-1/TRBV3-2	TGTGCCAGCAGCCAGGGACATGGCTCCAATGAGCAGTTCTTC	CASSQGHGSNEQFF
TRBJ2-1	TRBD2	few	TRBV29-1	TGCAGCGTTGAATTCGATCCGGGGGGAAATGAGCAGTTCTTC	CSVEFDPGGNEQFF
TRBJ2-3	TRBD2	few	TRBV19	TGTGCCAGTAGTGGGACTAGCCACCCTAGCACAGATACGCAGTATTTT	CASSGTSHPSTDTQYF
TRBJ2-3	NA	NA	TRBV7-3	TGTGCCAGCAGTCACGGCGGGGGCCGAACCGGAGATACGCAGTATTTT	CASSHGGGRTGDTQYF
TRBJ2-5	TRBD2	once	TRBV7-9	TGTGCCAGCAGCTTATATGGGACTAGCGGGGGCCCCGGAGAGACCCAGTACTTC	CASSLYGTSGGPGETQYF
TRBJ2-6	NA	NA	TRBV28	TGTGCCATCTCGGGAGACTCTGGGGCCAACGTCCTGACTTTC	CAISGDSGANVLTF
TRBJ2-1	TRBD1	NA	TRBV29-1	TGCAGCGAAAGGACAGGGGGCACTGAGCAGTTCTTC	CSERTGGTEQFF
TRBJ2-2	NA	NA	TRBV6-6	TGTGCCAGCAGTAATCTCCAGGGTGACACCGGGGAGCTGTTTTTT	CASSNLQGDTGELFF
TRBJ2-7	TRBD2	NA	TRBV9	TGTGCCAGCAGCCCCCGGACTAGCGGGAGCCACGAGCAGTACTTC	CASSPRTSGSHEQYF
TRBJ2-7	NA	NA	TRBV7-9	TGTGCCAGCAGCCCCCGGACAGTCTCCTACGAGCAGTACTTC	CASSPRTVSYEQYF